This entry features one T cell receptor beta chain sequence. The target of this receptor is not known. Within one base of it there is no much larger clone, and no base qualities were kept. Each collaborating institution followed its own protocols to collect whole blood in K2EDTA tubes. For TCRbeta analysis, collaborators shipped samples as frozen whole blood, isolated PBMCs, or DNA extracted from either of those sample types. The data belong to a study of blood T cell repertoires in COVID-19 (TCRdb year 2020). With regard to the full study: Collaborator samples came from the United States, Italy and Spain and covered acute and convalescent phases of COVID-19. The prospective study material was composed of cDNA or gDNA derived from T cells, B-cell-depleted T cells, or PBMCs. Subjects who had been exposed to COVID-19, were actively infected with it, or had recovered from it provided the deeply sampled blood TCRbeta repertoires that made up the dataset. The repertoires were made available in a free public database intended to serve as a resource for research on the immune response to SARS-CoV-2. The samples were drawn from two sources: the first 160 participants of the ongoing ImmuneRACE study, and 1,200 or so subjects contributed by 6 global collaborators. A de-identified subject ID, COVID-19 status, age in years and sex were almost always included in the sample metadata. Where available, HLA class I and class II types were taken from metadata supplied by the sample provider and were not determined by assay-based typing.

TCRbeta CDR3 regions were amplified from genomic DNA by means of the immunoSEQ Assay, a bias-controlled multiplex PCR. Per the source publication's procedure: Within the assay, amplification of reference gene primers was used to estimate how many nucleated cells each sample contained. To quantify the absolute abundance of each unique TCRbeta CDR3 rearrangement, sequence reads were collapsed and filtered. For each sample, productive Simpson clonality was calculated by taking the square root of Simpson's diversity index across productive rearrangements. Held by TCRdb, this immuneACCESS table contains in-frame sequences only and omits some clones. Under half of the omission traces to an unresolved V gene where checked; the cause of the rest is unknown. That table furnishes V, J and clone size, whereas the DNA furnished D and trimming. The sample yields tens of thousands of clones; about three quarters were counted once. The ten largest clonotypes hold 15% to 20% of the sample.

What the study reported, not specific to this receptor: The amount of clinical and demographic metadata varied by source and participant and was provided uncurated.

The CDR3 runs 16 amino acids, cysteine and phenylalanine included. Only the CDR3 DNA is retained, 48 bases long and in frame from the first base. The junction shows trimming of 8 bases on V and 4 bases on J, plus 21 bases between the germline ends. From a lookup of the germline V gene (reference sequence), CDR1 and CDR2 are MNHEY and SMNVEV. Sequences were obtained from peripheral blood. The chain is made from TRBV27 and TRBJ2-1; 6 matching bases give a weak D call of TRBD2. This TCR was sampled from a human donor with active or convalescent COVID-19. The donor label of this sample is uncertain. The CDR3 region reads CASGSGSGYPYNEQFF. The base sequence is TGTGCCAGCGGGAGCGGGTCTGGATACCCTTACAATGAGCAGTTCTTC.